These T cell receptor beta chains were read from a single sample in a study of blood T cell repertoires in COVID-19. Measured with immunoSEQ multiplex PCR; TCRdb has only the in-frame clones, and not every one. The table has around 200,000 clones, around 84% seen once. Sequences were obtained from peripheral blood. The receptor set was obtained from a man aged 50-59 years with acute or convalescent COVID-19. Each CDR3 is given with its conserved first and last residue. Fields, in order: J gene, clone size, V gene, D gene, CDR3 DNA, CDR3 protein. A D gene is named only where the DNA matches it firmly. Clone size is shown for a subset of rows, as once, few, many or a class of expanded clone.

j_gene: TRBJ1-2
abundance: NA
v_gene: TRBV7-9
d_gene: NA
CDR3nt: TGTGCCAGCAGCTTGGGGGCCGGGGGCTACACCTTC
CDR3aa: CASSLGAGGYTF

j_gene: TRBJ1-1
abundance: NA
v_gene: TRBV7-6
d_gene: NA
CDR3nt: TGTGCCAGCAGCAAACGACAGGCGGGGGACACTGAAGCTTTCTTT
CDR3aa: CASSKRQAGDTEAFF

j_gene: TRBJ1-2
abundance: NA
v_gene: TRBV19
d_gene: NA
CDR3nt: TGTGCCAGTAGCCCAGACAGTATTCCTCCAGCTAACTATGGCTACACCTTC
CDR3aa: CASSPDSIPPANYGYTF

j_gene: TRBJ2-3
abundance: NA
v_gene: TRBV20-1
d_gene: TRBD1
CDR3nt: TGCAGTGCTAGTGTAATCCCTGTGACAGGGGCGACGCATGAGGCGCAGTATTTT
CDR3aa: CSASVIPVTGATHEAQYF

j_gene: TRBJ1-1
abundance: NA
v_gene: TRBV10-3
d_gene: NA
CDR3nt: TGTGCCAGCAGGGGAGCGAACACTGAAGCTTTCTTT
CDR3aa: CASRGANTEAFF

j_gene: TRBJ1-1
abundance: NA
v_gene: TRBV11-2
d_gene: NA
CDR3nt: TGTGCCAGCAGCCAAGAAGGTCTCCGGGGTGATGAAGCTTTCTTT
CDR3aa: CASSQEGLRGDEAFF

j_gene: TRBJ1-2
abundance: NA
v_gene: TRBV11-2
d_gene: NA
CDR3nt: TGTGCCAGCAGTTTAAACAGGGATGGGGATGGCTACACCTTC
CDR3aa: CASSLNRDGDGYTF

j_gene: TRBJ1-1
abundance: once
v_gene: TRBV30
d_gene: NA
CDR3nt: TGTGCCTGGACAGGGTACGACACTGAAGCTTTCTTT
CDR3aa: CAWTGYDTEAFF

j_gene: TRBJ1-2
abundance: NA
v_gene: TRBV9
d_gene: NA
CDR3nt: TGTGCCAGCAGCGTAGTGGGGGAGGACTATGGCTACACCTTC
CDR3aa: CASSVVGEDYGYTF

j_gene: TRBJ1-5
abundance: few
v_gene: TRBV10-1
d_gene: NA
CDR3nt: TGCGCCAGCAGTGAGTCAGGGGTTCAGCCCCAGCATTTT
CDR3aa: CASSESGVQPQHF

j_gene: TRBJ2-7
abundance: once
v_gene: TRBV11-2
d_gene: TRBD2
CDR3nt: TGTGCCAGCAGCTTACAAGCGGGACCGGACTACGAGCAGTACTTC
CDR3aa: CASSLQAGPDYEQYF

j_gene: TRBJ2-1
abundance: NA
v_gene: TRBV5-1
d_gene: NA
CDR3nt: TGCGCCAGCAATGAACTAAATAATGAGCAGTTCTTC
CDR3aa: CASNELNNEQFF

j_gene: TRBJ1-2
abundance: NA
v_gene: TRBV5-6
d_gene: NA
CDR3nt: TGTGCCAGCAGCTTGTCCCGGGGGGGCTACACCTTC
CDR3aa: CASSLSRGGYTF

j_gene: TRBJ2-1
abundance: once
v_gene: TRBV5-8
d_gene: TRBD2
CDR3nt: TGTGCCAGCAGCCCCCTGACTAGCGGGGGTTGGAGCTCCTACAATGAGCAGTTCTTC
CDR3aa: CASSPLTSGGWSSYNEQFF

j_gene: TRBJ2-7
abundance: NA
v_gene: TRBV27
d_gene: TRBD2
CDR3nt: TGTGCCAGCAGTTTAAAGGCGGGGGGCTACTCCTACGAGCAGTACTTC
CDR3aa: CASSLKAGGYSYEQYF

j_gene: TRBJ2-5
abundance: few
v_gene: TRBV29-1
d_gene: NA
CDR3nt: TGCAGCGTCTCAGGACAGAGCGGCCAAGAGACCCAGTACTTC
CDR3aa: CSVSGQSGQETQYF

j_gene: TRBJ2-7
abundance: NA
v_gene: TRBV7-2
d_gene: TRBD1
CDR3nt: TGTGCCAGCAGCGCAATGGGGACAGGGGGTAGCTACGAGCAGTACTTC
CDR3aa: CASSAMGTGGSYEQYF

j_gene: TRBJ2-4
abundance: NA
v_gene: TRBV6-5
d_gene: NA
CDR3nt: TGTGCCAGCAGTTCAGCGGCTCTAGCCAAAAACATTCAGTACTTC
CDR3aa: CASSSAALAKNIQYF

j_gene: TRBJ2-7
abundance: NA
v_gene: TRBV18
d_gene: TRBD1
CDR3nt: TGTGCCAGCTCCCCGGGACAGGGGGCAGGCGAGCAGTACTTC
CDR3aa: CASSPGQGAGEQYF

j_gene: TRBJ1-1
abundance: NA
v_gene: TRBV5-1
d_gene: TRBD1
CDR3nt: TGCGCCAGCAGCTTTTCCGGGACAGGGGAGACTGAAGCTTTCTTT
CDR3aa: CASSFSGTGETEAFF

j_gene: TRBJ2-3
abundance: once
v_gene: TRBV27
d_gene: TRBD2
CDR3nt: TGTGCCAGCAGTTCCGCCGGGGGGGTCTCAGATACGCAGTATTTT
CDR3aa: CASSSAGGVSDTQYF

j_gene: TRBJ2-3
abundance: NA
v_gene: TRBV19
d_gene: TRBD2
CDR3nt: TGTGCCAGTAGTATAGGGCGGGGGGGACGAGATACGCAGTATTTT
CDR3aa: CASSIGRGGRDTQYF

j_gene: TRBJ2-7
abundance: NA
v_gene: TRBV2
d_gene: TRBD1
CDR3nt: TGTGCCAGCAGTCGTACGGGACAGGGATCCCTCGAGCAGTACTTC
CDR3aa: CASSRTGQGSLEQYF

j_gene: TRBJ2-3
abundance: few
v_gene: TRBV4-1
d_gene: NA
CDR3nt: TGCGCCAGCAGCCTCCTACAGGGCTCCCAGGATACGCAGTATTTT
CDR3aa: CASSLLQGSQDTQYF

j_gene: TRBJ1-5
abundance: NA
v_gene: TRBV7-8
d_gene: NA
CDR3nt: TGTGCCAGCAGCTTGTCGGTCGTAAGGGGTCAGCCCCAGCATTTT
CDR3aa: CASSLSVVRGQPQHF

j_gene: TRBJ1-3
abundance: NA
v_gene: TRBV7-8
d_gene: NA
CDR3nt: TGTGCCAGCAGCTTAGGTCCCCTTCGGGGGGGAAACACCATATATTTT
CDR3aa: CASSLGPLRGGNTIYF

j_gene: TRBJ2-1
abundance: NA
v_gene: TRBV25-1
d_gene: NA
CDR3nt: TGTGCCAGCAGTGAACCCCCTGGGCGGGGATTGGGGGACGATGAGCAGTTCTTC
CDR3aa: CASSEPPGRGLGDDEQFF

j_gene: TRBJ1-6
abundance: NA
v_gene: TRBV3-1/TRBV3-2
d_gene: NA
CDR3nt: TGTGCCAGCAGCAAGGTGGACACAGCCCGAAATTCACCCCTCCACTTT
CDR3aa: CASSKVDTARNSPLHF

j_gene: TRBJ1-2
abundance: NA
v_gene: TRBV19
d_gene: NA
CDR3nt: TGTGCCAGTAGTGTACAGGGCCGGTATGGCTACACCTTC
CDR3aa: CASSVQGRYGYTF

j_gene: TRBJ1-2
abundance: NA
v_gene: TRBV14
d_gene: TRBD1
CDR3nt: TGTGCCAGCAGCTCGGGACAGAATTTCTATGGCTACACCTTC
CDR3aa: CASSSGQNFYGYTF

j_gene: TRBJ2-3
abundance: NA
v_gene: TRBV11-2
d_gene: TRBD1
CDR3nt: TGTGCCAGCAGCTTAGAGCCTCCGGACAGGGAAAACACAGATACGCAGTATTTT
CDR3aa: CASSLEPPDRENTDTQYF

j_gene: TRBJ1-1
abundance: few
v_gene: TRBV7-3
d_gene: NA
CDR3nt: TGTGCCAGCAGCCCCGTCAGGGGTAACACTGAAGCTTTCTTT
CDR3aa: CASSPVRGNTEAFF

j_gene: TRBJ1-2
abundance: NA
v_gene: TRBV18
d_gene: NA
CDR3nt: TGTGCCAGCTCACCCCCTGTTCGCCGAGGAGGCTACACCTTC
CDR3aa: CASSPPVRRGGYTF

j_gene: TRBJ2-2
abundance: few
v_gene: TRBV2
d_gene: TRBD1
CDR3nt: TGTGCCAGCACCGGGACAGATAACACCGGGGAGCTGTTTTTT
CDR3aa: CASTGTDNTGELFF

j_gene: TRBJ2-7
abundance: NA
v_gene: TRBV18
d_gene: TRBD1
CDR3nt: TGTGCCAGCTCACCCGCGGACAGGGGCGAGCAGTACTTC
CDR3aa: CASSPADRGEQYF

j_gene: TRBJ1-1
abundance: few
v_gene: TRBV28
d_gene: TRBD1
CDR3nt: TGTGCCAGCAGTATGACAGGGGGCGCGATGAACACTGAAGCTTTCTTT
CDR3aa: CASSMTGGAMNTEAFF

j_gene: TRBJ2-7
abundance: NA
v_gene: TRBV29-1
d_gene: NA
CDR3nt: TGCAGCGTTGAAGGGCGGGTTCCCTACGAGCAGTACTTC
CDR3aa: CSVEGRVPYEQYF

j_gene: TRBJ1-6
abundance: NA
v_gene: TRBV7-6
d_gene: NA
CDR3nt: TGTGCCAGCAGCGCACAGGTAGCGGGTAATTCACCCCTCCACTTT
CDR3aa: CASSAQVAGNSPLHF

j_gene: TRBJ1-2
abundance: NA
v_gene: TRBV27
d_gene: TRBD1
CDR3nt: TGTGCCAGCAGCACATCCGGGACAGGGGGCGCTGGGAGCGGCTACACCTTC
CDR3aa: CASSTSGTGGAGSGYTF

j_gene: TRBJ2-5
abundance: NA
v_gene: TRBV24-1
d_gene: NA
CDR3nt: TGTGCCACCAGTGATTCTGCGGGGGAGACCCAGTACTTC
CDR3aa: CATSDSAGETQYF

j_gene: TRBJ1-6
abundance: NA
v_gene: TRBV3-1/TRBV3-2
d_gene: TRBD1
CDR3nt: TGTGCCAGCAGCCAGGCACAGGGGGCGAGTTCACCCCTCCACTTT
CDR3aa: CASSQAQGASSPLHF

j_gene: TRBJ1-1
abundance: NA
v_gene: TRBV9
d_gene: NA
CDR3nt: TGTGCCAGCAGCGTAGAGGGGGATAACACTGAAGCTTTCTTT
CDR3aa: CASSVEGDNTEAFF

j_gene: TRBJ2-2
abundance: NA
v_gene: TRBV10-1
d_gene: TRBD1
CDR3nt: TGCGCCAGCAACCCAGGGGGCAGCACCGGGGAGCTGTTTTTT
CDR3aa: CASNPGGSTGELFF

j_gene: TRBJ1-1
abundance: NA
v_gene: TRBV7-9
d_gene: TRBD1
CDR3nt: TGTGCCAGCAGCCCTTGGCAGACAGGGCCGATCGAAGCTTTCTTT
CDR3aa: CASSPWQTGPIEAFF

j_gene: TRBJ1-2
abundance: NA
v_gene: TRBV30
d_gene: NA
CDR3nt: TGTGCCTGGAGGGCAGGGAGGGGCTATGGCTACACCTTC
CDR3aa: CAWRAGRGYGYTF